The present T cell receptor beta chain was sequenced within a study of blood T cell repertoires in COVID-19. In the study overall: Acute and convalescent COVID-19 specimens originated in the United States, Italy and Spain. The analysed material was cDNA or gDNA that came from T cells, B-cell-depleted T cells, or PBMCs.

The authors' processing: Researchers report that nucleated cell counts were estimated from reference gene primer amplification. Repertoires were generated with immunoSEQ multiplex PCR, while TCRdb's copy carries only in-frame clones and drops some. V and J calls and clone size are copied from that table; D and trimming were computed from the DNA. The sample lists some 48,000 clones; 80% to 90% were seen once. The CDR3 is 13 residues long. Germline V gene data show CDR1 as LNHDA and CDR2 as SQIVND (reference sequence). Trimming shortened V by 5 bases and J by 3 bases, and 5 bases separated the two germline ends.

The specimen sequenced was peripheral blood. The chain links TRBV19 to TRBJ1-6; D unclear. The receptor comes from a human donor in a cohort sampled during active COVID-19. This chain's CDR3 is CASSVNYNSPLHF. The CDR3 nucleotides read TGTGCCAGTAGTGTCAACTATAATTCACCCCTCCACTTT.